The rows below give T cell receptor beta chains drawn from one sample of a study of blood T cell repertoires in COVID-19. Assay: immunoSEQ multiplex PCR; the TCRdb copy retains only in-frame clones and omits some. The table lists around 71,000 clones, approximately 86% of them singletons, with roughly 1.9% in the top ten. Sequencing was performed on peripheral blood. The source of these receptors is a woman aged 60-70 years with acute or convalescent COVID-19. The CDR3 runs from the conserved cysteine through the conserved F or W. A D gene is named only where the DNA matches it firmly. The listing skips clone size in some rows; elsewhere it reads once, few, many or a size class.

d_gene: .; v_gene: TRBV29-1; j_gene: TRBJ1-2; abundance: .; CDR3nt: TGCAGCGTCGACCGGGAAGGCTACACCTTC; CDR3aa: CSVDREGYTF
d_gene: .; v_gene: TRBV6-5; j_gene: TRBJ2-3; abundance: once; CDR3nt: TGTGCCAGCAGTTCCCCCCTAGGGGCAGGCACAGATACGCAGTATTTT; CDR3aa: CASSSPLGAGTDTQYF
d_gene: TRBD2; v_gene: TRBV7-9; j_gene: TRBJ2-5; abundance: .; CDR3nt: TGTGCCAGCAGCTTCCCGAAACTAGCGGGGGGCGGGGAGACCCAGTACTTC; CDR3aa: CASSFPKLAGGGETQYF
d_gene: TRBD2; v_gene: TRBV4-1; j_gene: TRBJ2-4; abundance: once; CDR3nt: TGCGCCAGCAGCCAAGATCAGTTACGGGGGGGCGAAAACATTCAGTACTTC; CDR3aa: CASSQDQLRGGENIQYF
d_gene: TRBD1; v_gene: TRBV4-3; j_gene: TRBJ2-7; abundance: .; CDR3nt: TGCGCCAGCAGCCAGGACAGGTCGTACGAGCAGTACTTC; CDR3aa: CASSQDRSYEQYF
d_gene: .; v_gene: TRBV4-2; j_gene: TRBJ1-5; abundance: .; CDR3nt: TGTGCCAGCAGCCAAGATGGGGGCGGCAATCAGCCCCAGCATTTT; CDR3aa: CASSQDGGGNQPQHF
d_gene: TRBD1; v_gene: TRBV5-1; j_gene: TRBJ2-7; abundance: .; CDR3nt: TGCGCCAGCAGCTTGGAACAGGGGTCCTACGAGCAGTACTTC; CDR3aa: CASSLEQGSYEQYF
d_gene: TRBD1; v_gene: TRBV19; j_gene: TRBJ2-7; abundance: .; CDR3nt: TGTGCCAGTAGTTCCCGGGACAGTACCTACGAGCAGTACTTC; CDR3aa: CASSSRDSTYEQYF
d_gene: TRBD1; v_gene: TRBV29-1; j_gene: TRBJ2-1; abundance: .; CDR3nt: TGCAGCGTTGCAGCAGGGGGCTCCTACAATGAGCAGTTCTTC; CDR3aa: CSVAAGGSYNEQFF
d_gene: .; v_gene: TRBV18; j_gene: TRBJ1-1; abundance: .; CDR3nt: TGTGCCAGCTCATCCCGGGATCAGAACACTGAAGCTTTCTTT; CDR3aa: CASSSRDQNTEAFF
d_gene: .; v_gene: TRBV14; j_gene: TRBJ1-6; abundance: .; CDR3nt: TGTGCCAGCAGCCGACGGACAGCGAGTTCACCCCTCCACTTT; CDR3aa: CASSRRTASSPLHF
d_gene: TRBD1; v_gene: TRBV14; j_gene: TRBJ2-2; abundance: .; CDR3nt: TGTGCCAGCAGCCTCACAGGGGTGGCCGGGGAGCTGTTTTTT; CDR3aa: CASSLTGVAGELFF
d_gene: .; v_gene: TRBV5-1; j_gene: TRBJ1-4; abundance: .; CDR3nt: TGCGCCAGCAGCTTGAGCGCACCTTTGGTGGAAAAACTGTTTTTT; CDR3aa: CASSLSAPLVEKLFF
d_gene: .; v_gene: TRBV9; j_gene: TRBJ1-6; abundance: .; CDR3nt: TGTGCCAGCAGCGGGCAGGATTCACCCCTCCACTTT; CDR3aa: CASSGQDSPLHF
d_gene: .; v_gene: TRBV7-2; j_gene: TRBJ1-1; abundance: .; CDR3nt: TGTGCCAGCAGCTTAGACAACATGAACACTGAAGCTTTCTTT; CDR3aa: CASSLDNMNTEAFF
d_gene: .; v_gene: TRBV3-1/TRBV3-2; j_gene: TRBJ1-6; abundance: .; CDR3nt: TGTGCCAGCACACTAGGGCGCTATTCACCCCTCCACTTT; CDR3aa: CASTLGRYSPLHF
d_gene: TRBD1; v_gene: TRBV16; j_gene: TRBJ1-5; abundance: .; CDR3nt: TGTGCCAGCAGCCAATCCGGGACAGGGGGACAGCCCCAGCATTTT; CDR3aa: CASSQSGTGGQPQHF
d_gene: .; v_gene: TRBV21-1; j_gene: TRBJ1-4; abundance: .; CDR3nt: TGTGCCAGCAGCAAAGATCCCCTTTTGGTACAGGGCGTTGAAAAACTGTTTTTT; CDR3aa: CASSKDPLLVQGVEKLFF
d_gene: .; v_gene: TRBV3-1/TRBV3-2; j_gene: TRBJ1-6; abundance: .; CDR3nt: TGTGCCAGCAGCCAAGAGTCAGGGCCCCTCCACTTT; CDR3aa: CASSQESGPLHF
d_gene: TRBD1; v_gene: TRBV2; j_gene: TRBJ1-2; abundance: .; CDR3nt: TGTGCCAGCACCCTGTCGGGACAGCCTGGGAGGGGCTACACCTTC; CDR3aa: CASTLSGQPGRGYTF
d_gene: TRBD2; v_gene: TRBV27; j_gene: TRBJ2-3; abundance: .; CDR3nt: TGTGCCAGCGGGAGCGGGGGGGGGACAGATACGCAGTATTTT; CDR3aa: CASGSGGGTDTQYF
d_gene: .; v_gene: TRBV11-2; j_gene: TRBJ1-2; abundance: .; CDR3nt: TGTGCCAGCAGCTTTTCTCTGGGGAGTGGCTACACCTTC; CDR3aa: CASSFSLGSGYTF
d_gene: TRBD1; v_gene: TRBV19; j_gene: TRBJ2-7; abundance: .; CDR3nt: TGTGCCAGTAGTACCATTCAGGGGGCGGAAGACGAGCAGTACTTC; CDR3aa: CASSTIQGAEDEQYF
d_gene: TRBD2; v_gene: TRBV30; j_gene: TRBJ2-3; abundance: .; CDR3nt: TGTGCCTGGACCACGACTAGCGGGAGCCCAGATACGCAGTATTTT; CDR3aa: CAWTTTSGSPDTQYF
d_gene: .; v_gene: TRBV7-6; j_gene: TRBJ2-2; abundance: .; CDR3nt: TGTGCCAGCAGCCCCGGGGGGCAGAACACCGGGGAGCTGTTTTTT; CDR3aa: CASSPGGQNTGELFF
d_gene: TRBD1; v_gene: TRBV27; j_gene: TRBJ1-5; abundance: few; CDR3nt: TGTGCCAGCAGTTTAAGGCCTATACAGGGGGCTGGCAATCAGCCCCAGCATTTT; CDR3aa: CASSLRPIQGAGNQPQHF
d_gene: TRBD1; v_gene: TRBV3-1/TRBV3-2; j_gene: TRBJ2-5; abundance: once; CDR3nt: TGTGCCAGCAGCCCGCGGACAGGGGATCAAGAGACCCAGTACTTC; CDR3aa: CASSPRTGDQETQYF
d_gene: TRBD1; v_gene: TRBV7-2; j_gene: TRBJ2-7; abundance: .; CDR3nt: TGTGCCAGCAGACGCTCCGGGACAGGGGGGGTCGAGCAGTACTTC; CDR3aa: CASRRSGTGGVEQYF